The subject of this entry is one T cell receptor (beta chain). What it binds is unknown. The data were taken from a study of OX40 agonist ivuxolimab in advanced cancers. Study-wide background: Patients were treated with ivuxolimab, an agonistic anti-OX40 (CD134) antibody.

The V end lost 3 bases, the J end lost 4 bases, and 11 bases lay between the germline ends. CDR3 length: 14 residues. Germline V gene sequence: CDR1 SGDLS, CDR2 YYNGEE. The repertoire was sequenced with immunoSEQ multiplex PCR; TCRdb's copy has only in-frame clones and lacks some. The sample contains some 25,000 clones, 65% to 90% of which appear only once. Study-wide findings and caveats: Normalized expansion of T-cell clones was also low for some nonresponders. The study did not work out the antigen specificity of the expanded peripheral T cells. Expanded clones were, on average, more numerous among CD8+ T cells than CD4+.

The TCR originated in an adult with an advanced solid tumor such as melanoma, head and neck, liver or kidney cancer. The chain recombines TRBV9 with TRBJ2-1, with a tentative D call TRBD2 (5 bases). Sequences were derived from CD4+ or CD8+ T cells sorted from blood, sampled in a trial of the OX40 agonist ivuxolimab. The CDR3 coding sequence is TGTGCCAGCAGCGGCCTAGCTGATTACAATGAGCAGTTCTTC. This translates into CASSGLADYNEQFF.